Below, 32 T cell receptor beta chains from the same sample are listed, as sequenced in a study of beta chain features in type 1 diabetes. The isolated RNA, all of it, was reverse transcribed, so expressed TCRB transcripts were what got sequenced. The table came from immunoSEQ multiplex PCR; TCRdb's copy has only in-frame clones and leaves some out. Found here are 300,000 to 450,000 clones, around a fifth of them singletons; the top ten hold approximately 0.043%. Sequences were obtained from naive CD4+ T cells from blood. The origin of the receptors is a woman between 18 and 30 years old in good health.

The rearrangement joins TRBV25-1 to TRBJ2-1; perhaps TRBD2 as D (6 bases). Germline assignment: CDR1 MGHDK and CDR2 SYGVNS. This CDR3 has 17 amino acids. The V end lost 8 bases, the J end lost 4 bases, and 24 bases lay between the germline ends. CDR3: CASLGSGAEGVYNEQFF. For the CDR3, the DNA is TGTGCCAGCCTCGGGAGTGGGGCGGAAGGGGTATACAATGAGCAGTTCTTC.

J is TRBJ2-1 and V is TRBV5-1; perhaps TRBD2 as D (7 bases). The CDR3 loop spans 14 amino acids. Trimming cost V 5 bases and J 4 bases, with 13 bases left between them. Germline CDR1 and CDR2: SGHRS and YFSETQ. CDR3 amino acids: CASRLAGAYNEQFF. As DNA, the CDR3 is TGCGCCAGCAGGCTGGCGGGGGCTTACAATGAGCAGTTCTTC.

J is TRBJ1-1 and V is TRBV11-2; 7 bases are a match to TRBD1. Germline V gene lookup returns CDR1 SGHAT and CDR2 FQNNGV. The V and J ends lost 4 bases and 2 bases, in that order; junction bases with no gene match: 7. The CDR3 loop spans 15 amino acids. CDR3 region: CASSSPDRANTEAFF. The CDR3 nucleotides read TGTGCCAGCAGCTCCCCCGACAGGGCAAACACTGAAGCTTTCTTT. Together with reference TRBV11-2 and TRBJ1-1, the CDR3 gives the full variable domain: EAGVAQSPRYKIIEKRQSVAFWCNPISGHATLYWYQQILGQGPKLLIQFQNNGVVDDSQLPKDRFSAERLKGVDSTLKIQPAKLEDSAVYLCASSSPDRANTEAFFGQGTRLTVV.

The CDR3 is CASSARTGSRETQYF. Written as DNA, the CDR3 is TGTGCCAGCAGCGCCCGGACAGGGTCGAGAGAGACCCAGTACTTC. The chain joins TRBV7-6 to TRBJ2-5; 8 bases match TRBD1. V trimming: 5 bases; J trimming: 4 bases; junction bases outside the gene matches: 9. CDR1 and CDR2 from the germline V gene are SGHVS and FNYEAQ. This CDR3 is 15 amino acids long.

This clone has only a few counts. The chain combines TRBV5-4 with TRBJ2-2; 14 bases agree with TRBD2. The CDR3 contains 17 residues. V was clipped by 4 bases and J by 3 bases; unmatched bases: 5. CDR1 SGHNT and CDR2 YYREEE come from the germline V gene (reference sequence). The CDR3 sequence: CASSPGLAGVDTGELFF. CDR3 DNA sequence: TGTGCCAGCAGCCCGGGACTAGCGGGAGTTGACACCGGGGAGCTGTTTTTT. Full variable domain (remainder filled in from reference TRBV5-4 and TRBJ2-2): ETGVTQSPTHLIKTRGQQVTLRCSSQSGHNTVSWYQQALGQGPQFIFQYYREEENGRGNFPPRFSGLQFPNYSSELNVNALELDDSALYLCASSPGLAGVDTGELFFGEGSRLTVL.

In this sample, this clone turned up once. This rearrangement joins TRBV20-1 to TRBJ2-3; D might be TRBD2 (7 bases). CDR1 and CDR2 (germline): DFQATT, SNEGSKA (reference sequence). The V end was cut by 6 bases, the J end by 6 bases, with 10 bases between. The CDR3 totals 11 residues. CDR3 nucleotides: TGCAGTGCGGGGGGGGCGGATACGCAGTATTTT. It encodes CSAGGADTQYF.

J is TRBJ1-1 and V is TRBV7-2; D is perhaps TRBD1 (6 bases). This CDR3 spans 17 amino acids. Trimming stripped 5 bases from V and 4 bases from J, with 23 bases between. In germline, CDR1 is SGHTA, CDR2 FQGNSA. In DNA form, the CDR3 reads TGTGCCAGCAGCCCCCTAGGGGGGGGGCGTACCCTCACTGAAGCTTTCTTT. The encoded protein is CASSPLGGGRTLTEAFF.

This rearrangement joins TRBV10-3 to TRBJ2-1; 8 nucleotides agree with TRBD2. Germline V gene lookup returns CDR1 ENHRY and CDR2 SYGVKD. Trimming took 4 bases from V and 7 from J; bases not matched to a gene: 6. This CDR3 comprises 14 residues. The CDR3 DNA reads TGTGCCATCAGTGTAGCGGGGCGGCGGAATGAGCAGTTCTTC. It encodes CAISVAGRRNEQFF.

The CDR3 nucleotides read TGTGCCAGTAGTTTAATTGGGGCCAACGTCCTGACTTTC. Translation gives CASSLIGANVLTF. The chain has TRBV19 and TRBJ2-6; D is unclear. Germline values: CDR1 LNHDA, CDR2 SQIVND (reference sequence). The V and J ends lost 5 bases and 3 bases respectively, with 5 bases between them. The CDR3 is made up of 13 amino acids.

This clone showed up just a few times. The rearrangement uses TRBV15 and TRBJ2-5, with 7 bases that match TRBD1. CDR1 and CDR2 (germline): LNHNV, YYDKDF (reference sequence). The CDR3 is made up of 15 amino acids. Trimming cost V 1 base and J 1 base; bases outside gene matches: 3. DNA for the CDR3: TGTGCCACCAGCAGAGGTGGGACAGCCCAAGAGACCCAGTACTTC. It translates to CATSRGGTAQETQYF.

The genes are TRBV10-3 and TRBJ2-7, with a tentative D call TRBD1 (7 bases). The V end lost 7 bases, the J end lost 4 bases, and 14 bases lay between the germline ends. Germline-derived CDR1 and CDR2 are ENHRY and SYGVKD. The CDR3 spans 13 residues. As DNA, the CDR3 is TGTGCCATCAATGGAGGGGGCAGTTACGAGCAGTACTTC. Its protein is CAINGGGSYEQYF.

This clone was seen a few times. The rearrangement joins TRBV7-2 to TRBJ2-1; TRBD1 matches at 9 bases. Trimming cost V 7 bases and J 2 bases; bases outside gene matches: 6. CDR3 length: 15 amino acids. CDR1 is SGHTA and CDR2 is FQGNSA in the germline V gene. The CDR3 sequence: CASTTGQGTYNEQFF. The CDR3 DNA reads TGTGCCAGCACCACCGGACAGGGGACCTACAATGAGCAGTTCTTC.

The V and J genes are TRBV7-2 and TRBJ2-5, with TRBD1 matching 7 bases. With V trimmed by 3 bases and J by 7 bases, 11 bases remained unmatched. Germline V gene lookup returns CDR1 SGHTA and CDR2 FQGNSA. The CDR3 runs to 15 residues. As DNA, the CDR3 is TGTGCCAGCAGCTTGAGAGAAGGGGGCGCCGGGACCCAGTACTTC. Translation: CASSLREGGAGTQYF.

There are a few counts of this clone. The sample carries other DNA sequences with the same CDR3. This sequence joins TRBV18 and TRBJ2-5; no clear D gene. The V and J ends lost 4 bases and 1 base respectively, with 7 bases between them. The CDR3 covers 13 residues. Germline values: CDR1 KGHSH, CDR2 LQKENI. CDR3 in amino acids: CASSRGRQETQYF. Here the CDR3 DNA reads TGTGCCAGCTCACGAGGTCGCCAAGAGACCCAGTACTTC.

The J gene is TRBJ1-2, the V gene TRBV5-1; D remains unclear. V lost 0 bases and J lost 4, with 7 bases in between. Germline V gene sequence: CDR1 SGHRS, CDR2 YFSETQ. CDR3 length: 13 residues. In DNA form, the CDR3 reads TGCGCCAGCAGCTTGGGGGAGACCTATGGCTACACCTTC. Its translation: CASSLGETYGYTF.

This rearrangement joins TRBV5-1 to TRBJ2-3; TRBD2 might be the D (5 bases). Germline CDR1 is SGHRS and CDR2 is YFSETQ. Trimming removed 4 bases at V and 0 bases at J, with 15 bases between. The CDR3 is 16 amino acids. CDR3 nucleotides: TGCGCCAGCAGCCCCGGAGGTGGTGGGAGCACAGATACGCAGTATTTT. It yields the protein CASSPGGGGSTDTQYF.

The chain uses TRBV10-3 and TRBJ2-7; TRBD2 agrees at 14 bases. The CDR3 runs to 13 residues. Unmatched junction bases numbered 5, after V lost 11 bases and J lost 5 bases. From germline, CDR1 is ENHRY and CDR2 SYGVKD. CDR3 sequence: CAGRGLAGDEQYF. In DNA form, the CDR3 reads TGTGCCGGTCGGGGACTAGCGGGAGACGAGCAGTACTTC.

This clone was picked up a small number of times. The chain couples TRBV30 to TRBJ2-1; the match to TRBD2 covers 14 bases. The V and J ends lost 2 bases and 5 bases, in that order; junction bases with no gene match: 14. This CDR3 spans 19 amino acids. CDR1 is GTSNPN and CDR2 is SVGIG in the germline V gene (reference sequence). The CDR3 reads CAWSTGTSGSSWWDNEQFF. The DNA for the CDR3 is TGTGCCTGGAGTACCGGGACTAGCGGGAGTAGTTGGTGGGACAATGAGCAGTTCTTC.

The chain recombines TRBV30 with TRBJ2-1; 11 bases align to TRBD1. There are 14 residues in the CDR3. Germline V lookup: CDR1 GTSNPN, CDR2 SVGIG (reference sequence). Germline trimming cut 2 bases from V and 8 bases from J; bases unmatched to any gene: 5. The CDR3 reads CAWSKGTGGDEQFF. CDR3 DNA sequence: TGTGCCTGGAGTAAAGGGACAGGGGGGGATGAGCAGTTCTTC.

In this sample, this clone turned up a few times. The J gene is TRBJ2-7, the V gene TRBV29-1, with 10 bases fitting TRBD1. The CDR3 spans 13 residues. CDR1 SQVTM and CDR2 ANQGSEA come from the germline V gene. Trimming cost V 5 bases and J 4 bases; bases outside gene matches: 5. The CDR3 coding sequence is TGCAGCGTTCCGGGACAGGGGCTGTACGAGCAGTACTTC. It is translated as CSVPGQGLYEQYF.

The chain recombines TRBV30 with TRBJ2-1, with 8 positions matching TRBD1. The germline CDR1 and CDR2 sequences are GTSNPN and SVGIG (reference sequence). The length of the CDR3 is 11 residues. The V gene end was trimmed by 3 bases and the J gene end by 8 bases; junction bases not matched to a gene: 0. CDR3 sequence reads: CAWRTGDEQFF. The CDR3 DNA is TGTGCCTGGAGGACAGGGGATGAGCAGTTCTTC.

This rearrangement joins TRBV18 to TRBJ2-7, with a weak D call TRBD2 (5 bases). Germline V gene data show CDR1 as KGHSH and CDR2 as LQKENI. With 6 bases removed from V and 2 bases from J, the gap between germline ends came to 11 bases. CDR3 size: 13 residues. CDR3: CASSDGLTYEQYF. DNA for the CDR3: TGTGCCAGCTCTGACGGACTGACCTACGAGCAGTACTTC.

This rearrangement joins TRBV11-1 to TRBJ1-2; 7 bases are shared with TRBD1. CDR3 length: 16 residues. V trimming: 3 bases; J trimming: 0 bases; junction bases outside the gene matches: 7. Germline V gene lookup returns CDR1 SGHAT and CDR2 FQDESV (reference sequence). The CDR3: CASSFRQGPTNYGYTF. The CDR3 region has the DNA TGTGCCAGCAGCTTTCGACAGGGACCGACTAACTATGGCTACACCTTC.

The rearrangement uses TRBV5-4 and TRBJ2-1; tentatively, D is TRBD2 (5 bases). There are 14 residues in the CDR3. Trimming removed 7 bases at V and 9 bases at J, with 20 bases between. Germline CDR1 reads SGHNT; CDR2 reads YYREEE (reference sequence). The CDR3, as DNA: TGTGCCAGCCACAGCTTAGGACTGGGAGCTGAGCAGTTCTTC. Its translation: CASHSLGLGAEQFF. Full variable domain (outside the CDR3, taken from reference TRBV5-4 and TRBJ2-1): ETGVTQSPTHLIKTRGQQVTLRCSSQSGHNTVSWYQQALGQGPQFIFQYYREEENGRGNFPPRFSGLQFPNYSSELNVNALELDDSALYLCASHSLGLGAEQFFGPGTRLTVL.

The CDR3 here is CASSQDQGRTEAFF. DNA of the CDR3: TGTGCCAGCAGCCAAGATCAGGGCAGGACTGAAGCTTTCTTT. The rearrangement links TRBV4-2 to TRBJ1-1, with D perhaps matching TRBD1 (5 bases). Germline V CDR1 and CDR2: LGHNA, YNFKEQ. The CDR3 has 14 amino acids. V dropped 0 bases and J dropped 5 bases, with 10 bases sitting between them.

This clone has a handful of counts. The V gene is TRBV30, the J gene TRBJ2-7, with 7 bases matching TRBD1. Germline values: CDR1 GTSNPN, CDR2 SVGIG (reference sequence). There are 13 residues in the CDR3. Trimming at V came to 3 bases and at J to 8 bases, leaving 10 bases not matched to a gene. The CDR3 DNA reads TGTGCCTGGAGGGCTTCCGACAGGGCTAAGCAGTACTTC. Translation gives CAWRASDRAKQYF. Full variable domain (outside the CDR3, taken from reference TRBV30 and TRBJ2-7): SQTIHQWPATLVQPVGSPLSLECTVEGTSNPNLYWYRQAAGRGLQLLFYSVGIGQISSEVPQNLSASRPQDRQFILSSKKLLLSDSGFYLCAWRASDRAKQYFGPGTRLTVT.

The V gene is TRBV9, the J gene TRBJ2-3, with 8 bases that match TRBD2. V shed 4 bases, J shed 6 bases, and the junction held 10 bases outside the gene matches. Germline V gene lookup returns CDR1 SGDLS and CDR2 YYNGEE. CDR3 length: 15 residues. Written as DNA, the CDR3 is TGTGCCAGCAGCTCGGGGGGGTCTCCTCGGGATACGCAGTATTTT. Amino acid sequence: CASSSGGSPRDTQYF.

In DNA form, the CDR3 reads TGCGCCAGCTCTCCGGACAGCTCAAACTATGGCTACACCTTC. Translated, it gives CASSPDSSNYGYTF. The chain joins TRBV5-1 to TRBJ1-2, with D tentatively TRBD1 (6 bases). V was pared by 7 bases and J by 2 bases, with 15 bases between. The CDR3 consists of 14 residues. In germline, CDR1 is SGHRS, CDR2 YFSETQ.

This clone occurred a few times. The genes are TRBV18 and TRBJ2-7; 12 nucleotides line up with TRBD2. The CDR3 has 17 residues. V gave up 0 bases and J gave up 0 bases; unmatched junction bases: 3. The V gene's germline CDR1 is KGHSH and CDR2 LQKENI. The CDR3 nucleotides are TGTGCCAGCTCACCACCGACTAGCGGGGGTCACTCCTACGAGCAGTACTTC. Its translation is CASSPPTSGGHSYEQYF.

In its sample, this clone was seen a few times. The chain recombines TRBV5-1 with TRBJ1-1; 8 nucleotides align to TRBD1. The CDR3 is 16 residues long. The V gene's germline CDR1 is SGHRS and CDR2 YFSETQ. V was pared by 0 bases and J by 3 bases, with 7 bases of the junction left unmatched. CDR3 nucleotides: TGCGCCAGCAGCTTGGCCCAGGGGGCGAAGGACACTGAAGCTTTCTTT. It encodes CASSLAQGAKDTEAFF.

This chain connects TRBV7-2 to TRBJ2-5, with 7 bases matching TRBD1. Germline-derived CDR1 and CDR2 are SGHTA and FQGNSA. Unmatched junction bases numbered 2, after V lost 5 bases and J lost 2 bases. The CDR3 has 13 residues. CDR3 in amino acids: CASSTQGQETQYF. The CDR3 DNA reads TGTGCCAGCAGCACACAGGGGCAAGAGACCCAGTACTTC.

This chain uses TRBV12-5 with TRBJ2-1; 9 bases fit TRBD2. V lost 3 bases to trimming and J lost 5 bases; unmatched junction nucleotides: 11. Germline CDR1 is LGHNT and CDR2 is FRNRAP. The CDR3 has 17 amino acids. CDR3 region: CASGFPIGLALHNEQFF. Here the CDR3 DNA reads TGTGCTAGTGGTTTCCCCATAGGACTAGCGCTTCACAATGAGCAGTTCTTC.